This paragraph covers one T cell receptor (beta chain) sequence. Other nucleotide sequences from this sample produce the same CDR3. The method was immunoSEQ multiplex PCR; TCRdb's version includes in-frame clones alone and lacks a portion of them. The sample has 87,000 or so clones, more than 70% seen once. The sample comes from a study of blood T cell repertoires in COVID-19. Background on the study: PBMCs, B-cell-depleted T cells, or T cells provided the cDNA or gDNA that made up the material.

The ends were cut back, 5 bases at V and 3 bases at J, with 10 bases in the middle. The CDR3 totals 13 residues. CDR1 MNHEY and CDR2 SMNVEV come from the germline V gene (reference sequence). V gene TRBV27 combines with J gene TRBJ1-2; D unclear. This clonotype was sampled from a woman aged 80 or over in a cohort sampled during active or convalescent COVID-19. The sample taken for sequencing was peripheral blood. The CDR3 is CASSRTGDYGYTF. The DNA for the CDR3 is TGTGCCAGCAGTCGTACGGGAGACTATGGCTACACCTTC.